The 2 T cell receptor beta chains given below trace back to one sample, sequenced in a study of OX40 agonist ivuxolimab in advanced cancers. Here immunoSEQ multiplex PCR was the method, and the copy in TCRdb shows in-frame clones only, minus some. The sample shows 15,000 to 20,000 clones, 60% to 80% of them seen only once. The material sequenced was CD4+ or CD8+ T cells sorted from blood, taken in a trial of the OX40 agonist ivuxolimab. Receptors were obtained from an adult with an advanced solid tumor such as melanoma, head and neck, liver or kidney cancer.

The rearrangement joins TRBV19 to TRBJ2-7, with D possibly TRBD1 on 5 matching bases. The germline CDR1 and CDR2 sequences are LNHDA and SQIVND (reference sequence). The length of the CDR3 is 15 residues. V lost 2 bases and J lost 6, with 17 bases in between. CDR3 DNA sequence: TGTGCCAGTAGTATAAGGCTAGGGGTGTCTTCCGAGCAGTACTTC. It codes for CASSIRLGVSSEQYF.

The chain recombines TRBV28 with TRBJ1-5; a possible D gene is TRBD1 (5 bases). The germline CDR1 and CDR2 sequences are MDHEN and SYDVKM. The CDR3 runs to 14 residues. V was clipped by 4 bases and J by 0 bases, with 7 bases between them. The CDR3 bases are TGTGCCAGCAGTTGGACATATAGCAATCAGCCCCAGCATTTT. This codes for CASSWTYSNQPQHF. Together with reference TRBV28 and TRBJ1-5, the CDR3 gives the full variable domain: DVKVTQSSRYLVKRTGEKVFLECVQDMDHENMFWYRQDPGLGLRLIYFSYDVKMKEKGDIPEGYSVSREKKERFSLILESASTNQTSMYLCASSWTYSNQPQHFGDGTRLSIL.